The clone carrying this TCR beta chain has just a few counts. Its antigen is unidentified. The same CDR3 can be traced to other DNA sequences in this sample. This entry is derived from a study of Ad26.COV2.S vaccination and SARS-CoV-2 variants. Turning to the study itself: Ad26.COV2.S given intramuscularly, once or twice 56 days apart. The study, taken as a whole, reports: Placebo recipients had lower spike-specific TCR breadth than vaccine recipients.

Sequenced by immunoSEQ multiplex PCR; TCRdb stores in-frame clones only, minus some. The sample lists around 500,000 clones; 80% to 90% were seen once. Treatment: some 20 received Ad26.COV2.S at low or high dose, single or two shots; 5 received placebo; per-sample allocation not given. Sampling was performed 63 days after the first vaccine or placebo injection. Per the germline V gene, CDR1 is SGHRS and CDR2 is YFSETQ. V was cut by 0 bases and J by 2 bases, with 9 bases left in between. The length of the CDR3 is 14 residues. The sequence derives from a person aged 18-60 years who received the Ad26.COV2.S COVID-19 vaccine or a placebo. The specimen comprised peripheral blood, sampled in a trial of Ad26.COV2.S vaccine versus placebo. The chain employs TRBV5-1 and TRBJ2-7; a possible D gene is TRBD2 (5 bases). The CDR3 loop reads CASSLGTLTYEQYF. In nucleotides, the CDR3 is TGCGCCAGCAGCTTGGGGACTCTCACCTACGAGCAGTACTTC.